The source of this TCR beta chain is a study of shared clonotypes between healthy human individuals. This CDR3 is built from 13 residues. Per germline, CDR1 SGHTA and CDR2 FQGNSA. Between the trimmed V and J ends, which lost 3 bases and 2 bases, there was a span of 8 bases. Study observations and caveats: Sampling was confined to blood; repertoires within tissues likely differ.

The method was immunoSEQ multiplex PCR; TCRdb's version includes in-frame clones alone and lacks a portion of them. The top ten hold under 11% of the sample, which has about 340,000 clones, around 79% seen once. Note on this clone: Its target is unknown.

Sequenced input: memory CD4+ T cells sorted from blood. Subset meaning: CD45RA-negative fraction. The chain has TRBV7-2 and TRBJ2-7, with D perhaps matching TRBD1 or TRBD2 (5 bases each). This clonotype was sampled from a man aged 25-40 years in good health. CDR3 loop: CASSLGRTYEQYF. The CDR3 DNA follows: TGTGCCAGCAGCTTGGGACGGACCTACGAGCAGTACTTC.